This TCR beta chain was sequenced for a study of T-cell memory formation after mild COVID-19. By sample share, this clonotype is medium-sized. Germline V gene data show CDR1 as SGHTA and CDR2 as FQGNSA. The CDR3 has 15 amino acids. Trimming removed 5 bases from V and 5 bases from J; junction bases left unmatched: 10. TCRdb called the 5' RACE reads again in MiXCR, with one record for every CDR3 protein. The sample has just under 5,000 distinct CDR3 sequences, 20% to 25% seen once. The chain couples TRBV7-2 to TRBJ2-5; 8 bases map to TRBD2. The sequence came from an adult who had mild COVID-19 (a few samples of this study predate the infection). Cell type and time point are not known. The sample consisted of PBMCs or a T cell subset sorted from them (not recorded which). The CDR3 spells CASSHQRGPTETQYF. DNA of the CDR3: TGTGCCAGCAGCCACCAGCGGGGGCCAACGGAGACCCAGTACTTC.